The 29 T cell receptor beta chains below all came from one sample that was sequenced in a study of T cells in Graves' hyperthyroidism and ophthalmopathy. Amplified TCR beta CDR3 regions came from RNA transcripts. HTBI primers were employed in a first-round RT-PCR of the TCR CDR3. TCRdb fed the multiplex PCR reads into MiXCR, producing one record per CDR3 protein. The repertoire consists of a few hundred thousand distinct CDR3 sequences, with around 46% occurring once and the leading ten covering just under 8.5%. Sequencing was performed on peripheral blood or thyroid tissue (not recorded which). Receptors originate from a woman under 30 with Graves' hyperthyroidism.

Concerning this clonotype: The final CDR3 position lacks the conserved phenylalanine or tryptophan, pointing to a likely read error. The limits of the CDR3 on the DNA are not certain, so only TCRdb's listed CDR3 is given. V and J are TRBV7-2 and TRBJ2-5. Germline-derived CDR1 and CDR2 are SGHTA and FQGNSA. The CDR3 numbers 8 amino acids, ends counted. CDR3 amino acids: CASSLSRH.

This chain uses TRBV11-1 with TRBJ1-2; unclear D gene. With 0 bases removed from V and 12 bases from J, the gap between germline ends came to 17 bases. Per the germline V gene, CDR1 is SGHAT and CDR2 is FQDESV (reference sequence). This CDR3 contains 14 residues. Written as DNA, the CDR3 is TGTGCCAGCAGCTTAGCACCGGGGATAGCCTGGCACACCTTC. Translating gives CASSLAPGIAWHTF.

Ten or more counts support this clonotype. The chain links TRBV29-1 to TRBJ1-1; D remains ambiguous. The CDR3 sequence is 12 residues long. From germline, CDR1 is SQVTM and CDR2 ANQGSEA. Trimming removed 5 bases from V and 4 bases from J, with 11 bases in between. DNA of the CDR3: TGCAGCGTTAAGAGGGTAGGCACTGAAGCTTTCTTT. As protein: CSVKRVGTEAFF. Filled out from reference TRBV29-1 and TRBJ1-1, the complete variable domain reads SAVISQKPSRDICQRGTSLTIQCQVDSQVTMMFWYRQQPGQSLTLIATANQGSEATYESGFVIDKFPISRPNLTFSTLTVSNMSPEDSSIYLCSVKRVGTEAFFGQGTRLTVV.

This sequence joins TRBV7-3 and TRBJ1-6, with TRBD1 identical over 10 bases. The CDR3 extends over 14 amino acids. V shed 8 bases and J 9 bases; nucleotides not matched to a gene: 7. Germline V lookup: CDR1 SGHTA, CDR2 FQGTGA. CDR3 DNA sequence: TGTGCCAGCGCCGGGACAGGGGAAACTTCACCCCTCCACTTT. This translates into CASAGTGETSPLHF.

This clonotype was detected many times. The V call is TRBV10-3, the J call TRBJ1-6; 9 positions match TRBD1. CDR3 size: 13 residues. Trimming removed 7 bases from V and 10 bases from J; junction bases left unmatched: 5. Germline CDR1 and CDR2: ENHRY and SYGVKD. This CDR3 is CAIKGTGLSPLHF. CDR3 coding DNA: TGTGCCATCAAGGGGACAGGGCTCTCACCCCTCCACTTT.

V is TRBV10-3 and J is TRBJ2-5; D uncertain. From germline, CDR1 is ENHRY and CDR2 SYGVKD. The CDR3 is made up of 10 amino acids. Deletions cut 7 bases from V and 4 bases from J, with 4 bases between. The DNA of the CDR3 is TGTGCCATCAACCGAGAGACCCAGTACTTC. This codes for CAINRETQYF.

This chain joins TRBV25-1 and TRBJ1-2; D not certain. Trimming removed 5 bases at V and 0 bases at J, with 7 bases between. The CDR3 has 13 amino acids. Germline loops: CDR1 MGHDK, CDR2 SYGVNS. The CDR3 protein is CASSFDPNYGYTF. CDR3 nucleotides: TGTGCCAGCAGTTTTGACCCTAACTATGGCTACACCTTC.

V usage is TRBV29-1 and J usage is TRBJ1-1, with 8 nucleotides matching TRBD1. Trimming removed 7 bases from V and 3 bases from J; junction bases left unmatched: 13. Germline V lookup: CDR1 SQVTM, CDR2 ANQGSEA. The CDR3 covers 15 residues. CDR3 coding DNA: TGCAGCGCCCGGGGGGCAGGGGGCCCCTACACTGAAGCTTTCTTT. Translation gives CSARGAGGPYTEAFF.

The V and J genes are TRBV19 and TRBJ1-3; maybe TRBD1 (5 bases). The CDR3 extends over 15 amino acids. CDR1 and CDR2 from the germline V gene are LNHDA and SQIVND (reference sequence). The V and J ends lost 7 bases and 0 bases respectively, with 13 bases between them. The CDR3 reads CASKVDTFSGNTIYF. The CDR3 DNA reads as TGTGCCAGTAAAGTGGACACGTTCTCTGGAAACACCATATATTTT. The full variable domain, in which reference TRBV19 and TRBJ1-3 provide the parts outside the CDR3, is DGGITQSPKYLFRKEGQNVTLSCEQNLNHDAMYWYRQDPGQGLRLIYYSQIVNDFQKGDIAEGYSVSREKKESFPLTVTSAQKNPTAFYLCASKVDTFSGNTIYFGEGSWLTVV.

This clonotype has a count of ten or more. V usage is TRBV6-5 and J usage is TRBJ2-7; no definite D call. Trimming took 5 bases from V and 7 from J, leaving 12 bases between them. The germline CDR1 and CDR2 sequences are MNHEY and SVGAGI. The CDR3 is 12 residues long. The CDR3 is CASSRTIGEQYF. The CDR3 coding sequence is TGTGCCAGCAGTCGTACGATCGGGGAGCAGTACTTC.

This clonotype occurred a few times. CDR3 coding DNA: TGCAGTGCTACCTACTCGGGACTAGCGGGCGAGCAGTACTTC. Its protein is CSATYSGLAGEQYF. This sequence joins TRBV20-1 and TRBJ2-7; 12 nucleotides match TRBD2. This CDR3 contains 14 residues. In germline, CDR1 is DFQATT, CDR2 SNEGSKA (reference sequence). With 4 bases clipped from V and 6 bases from J, the junction kept 7 bases outside the gene matches.

This clonotype was observed a few times. This chain joins TRBV19 and TRBJ1-2; TRBD1 might be the D (5 bases). Trimming removed 3 bases from V and 13 bases from J, with 12 bases in between. CDR3 size: 11 residues. Looked up from germline, CDR1 is LNHDA and CDR2 is SQIVND (reference sequence). Written as DNA, the CDR3 is TGTGCCAGTAGTATTGGCAGGGCCATCACCTTC. It translates to CASSIGRAITF.

This clonotype occurred many times. The chain uses TRBV19 and TRBJ1-4; D gene unclear. Germline V gene lookup returns CDR1 LNHDA and CDR2 SQIVND (reference sequence). The CDR3 has 11 residues. Trimming pared 7 bases from V and 12 bases from J, leaving 12 bases between. CDR3 DNA: TGTGCCAGTACACAAGCCGGAGAACTGTTTTTT. Translated: CASTQAGELFF.

The V and J genes are TRBV7-9 and TRBJ2-5, with D maybe TRBD2 (6 bases). Germline CDR1 reads SEHNR; CDR2 reads FQNEAQ (reference sequence). Trimming removed 4 bases from V and 3 bases from J, with 9 bases in between. The CDR3 sequence is 13 residues long. In DNA form, the CDR3 reads TGTGCCAGCAGCTCGTGGGGGGAAGAGACCCAGTACTTC. It is translated as CASSSWGEETQYF.

CDR3: CSAFRDSYSNQPQHF. CDR3 coding DNA: TGCAGTGCTTTCCGGGACAGTTATAGCAATCAGCCCCAGCATTTT. This sequence joins TRBV20-1 and TRBJ1-5; 7 bases agree with TRBD1. Germline-derived CDR1 and CDR2 are DFQATT and SNEGSKA (reference sequence). The trim removed 5 bases at V and 0 bases at J, leaving 7 bases unmatched. This CDR3 is built from 15 residues.

This rearrangement joins TRBV7-2 to TRBJ1-2; no definite D call. This CDR3 is built from 14 residues. Germline loops: CDR1 SGHTA, CDR2 FQGNSA. The V end was cut by 3 bases, the J end by 6 bases, with 14 bases between. The CDR3 region has the DNA TGTGCCAGCAGCTTGGCCTCTCCCCGGGATGGCTACACCTTC. This codes for CASSLASPRDGYTF.

The chain carries TRBV12-3 or TRBV12-4 and TRBJ1-1, with TRBD1 as a possible D gene (6 bases). V was shortened by 3 bases and J by 1 base, with 15 bases between the two germline ends. This CDR3 contains 16 residues. CDR3 sequence (DNA): TGTGCCAGCAGTTTCCCAGGGACGACAGGGAACACTGAAGCTTTCTTT. Translating it yields CASSFPGTTGNTEAFF.

The chain couples TRBV24-1 to TRBJ2-1, with 9 positions matching TRBD2. The V and J ends lost 4 bases and 7 bases, in that order; junction bases with no gene match: 7. Looked up from germline, CDR1 is KGHDR and CDR2 is SFDVKD. The CDR3 length is 15 residues. The CDR3 DNA follows: TGTGCCACCAGTGACGCGGGACTAGCTGCTAATGAGCAGTTCTTC. This gives the protein CATSDAGLAANEQFF.

As concerns this clonotype: A read error may explain this, as a much larger clone is one base away. The genes are TRBV7-2 and TRBJ1-2; D remains ambiguous. V was trimmed by 3 bases and J by 4 bases, leaving 9 bases between them. From germline, CDR1 is SGHTA and CDR2 FQGNSA. This CDR3 region has 13 residues. The CDR3 DNA sequence: TGTGCCAGCAGCTTCATGGTCACCTATGGCTACACCTTC. This translates into CASSFMVTYGYTF.

The CDR3 reads CASSFEGNAYNSPLHF. The CDR3 DNA reads as TGTGCCAGCAGCTTTGAAGGGAACGCCTATAATTCACCCCTCCACTTT. V gene TRBV25-1 combines with J gene TRBJ1-6; D is unresolved. Germline loops: CDR1 MGHDK, CDR2 SYGVNS. CDR3 length: 16 residues. V was pared by 6 bases and J by 2 bases, with 14 bases between.

There are many counts of this clonotype. This sequence joins TRBV7-8 and TRBJ1-2; D is perhaps TRBD1 (6 bases). The CDR3 is 15 residues long. V lost 5 bases, J lost 0 bases, and 13 bases lay in between. Germline lookup yields CDR1 SGHVS and CDR2 FQNEAQ. The CDR3: CASSPLRTANYGYTF. In nucleotides, the CDR3 is TGTGCCAGCAGCCCTCTAAGGACAGCTAACTATGGCTACACCTTC.

This chain joins TRBV24-1 and TRBJ1-5, with a possible D match to TRBD1 (6 bases). Looked up from germline, CDR1 is KGHDR and CDR2 is SFDVKD. This CDR3 is 14 amino acids long. The V and J ends lost 5 bases and 6 bases respectively, with 13 bases between them. The CDR3 spells CATSGLGAGQPQHF. In nucleotides, the CDR3 is TGTGCCACCAGTGGGTTGGGGGCGGGTCAGCCCCAGCATTTT.

As for this clonotype: At one end the junction does not follow the germline gene, possibly because of a read error. The gene calls are TRBV6-5 and TRBJ1-4; D is unclear. The CDR3 runs 17 residues. The germline V gene has CDR1 MNHEY and CDR2 SVGAGI. CDR3 DNA: TGTGCCATCAGTGAGCCGACTCCGGTAGGATCAGAAGAAAAACTGTTTTTT. It is translated as CAISEPTPVGSEEKLFF.

Note on this clonotype: A much larger clone differs by one base, so this may be a read error. V and J are TRBV11-2 and TRBJ1-1, with D perhaps TRBD1 (6 bases). Germline V gene sequence: CDR1 SGHAT, CDR2 FQNNGV. V was shortened by 5 bases and J by 3 bases, with 10 bases between the two germline ends. CDR3 length: 13 amino acids. CDR3 sequence: CASSHTGYTEAFF. The CDR3 DNA reads TGTGCCAGCAGCCACACAGGGTACACTGAAGCTTTCTTT.

V is TRBV7-1 and J is TRBJ2-6; the D gene is possibly TRBD1 (5 bases). TRBV7-1 has ORF status, its function being uncertain. The CDR3 length is 15 residues. Trimming took off 3 bases at V and 2 bases at J, with 8 bases between the two ends. The CDR3 DNA follows: TGTGCCAGCAGCTCGGGCAGGGCTGGGGCCAACGTCCTGACTTTC. This translates into CASSSGRAGANVLTF.

Note on this clonotype: This could be a read error, since a much larger clone is one nucleotide away. In this CDR3 the conserved last residue, phenylalanine or tryptophan, is missing, so a read error is likely. The chain combines TRBV2 with TRBJ1-1; D unresolved. This CDR3 is built from 14 residues. With 6 bases removed from V and 1 base from J, the gap between germline ends came to 12 bases. Germline loops: CDR1 SNHLY, CDR2 FYNNEI. The chain's CDR3 is CASRYSEGNTEAFL. CDR3 coding DNA: TGTGCCAGCAGGTACAGCGAAGGGAACACTGAAGCTTTCCTT.

Remarks on this clonotype: Since no conserved phenylalanine or tryptophan closes the CDR3, a read error is the likely cause. The chain combines TRBV29-1 with TRBJ1-5; D remains ambiguous. The CDR3 is 14 amino acids. Trimming took off 8 bases at V and 0 bases at J, with 14 bases between the two ends. Per germline, CDR1 SQVTM and CDR2 ANQGSEA. CDR3 protein: CSLFGSYSNQPQHL. For the CDR3, the DNA is TGCAGCTTGTTCGGCAGTTATAGCAATCAGCCCCAGCATCTT.

The chain has TRBV25-1 and TRBJ1-2; a weak D match, TRBD1 (6 bases). CDR3 length equals 14 residues. Looked up from germline, CDR1 is MGHDK and CDR2 is SYGVNS. Trimming left V 0 bases short and J 7 bases short, with 12 bases between. The CDR3 loop is CASSEYGHRVGYTF. For the CDR3, the DNA is TGTGCCAGCAGTGAATATGGGCACAGGGTTGGCTACACCTTC.

In this sample, this clonotype turned up many times. The chain recombines TRBV25-1 with TRBJ1-4, with D possibly TRBD1 on 6 matching bases. The V end lost 5 bases, the J end lost 2 bases, and 18 bases lay between the germline ends. The germline V gene has CDR1 MGHDK and CDR2 SYGVNS. The CDR3 is 17 amino acids. The CDR3 spells CASSSDRMGLTNEKLFF. In nucleotides, the CDR3 is TGTGCCAGCAGTTCAGACAGGATGGGTTTGACTAATGAAAAACTGTTTTTT.